Shown below are 2 T cell receptor beta chains from a single sample sequenced in a study of T cells after yellow fever vaccination. MiXCR, run by TCRdb on the 5' RACE reads, gives a single entry per CDR3 protein. This sample has about 260,000 distinct CDR3 sequences, with about 5.2% found just once. The sequenced sample was CD4+ T cells sorted from PBMCs, obtained on the day of the yellow fever booster vaccination. Source of these receptors: a young man who received the YFV17D yellow fever vaccine.

This clonotype was detected only a few times. The V and J genes are TRBV7-9 and TRBJ1-4; 7 bases map to TRBD1. CDR3 length: 17 amino acids. Germline lookup yields CDR1 SEHNR and CDR2 FQNEAQ (reference sequence). With 5 bases clipped from V and 6 bases from J, the junction kept 15 bases outside the gene matches. The CDR3 region has the DNA TGTGCCAGCAGCCTCCGACAGGGAGCAAGTCGTCATGAAAAACTGTTTTTT. Its protein product is CASSLRQGASRHEKLFF.

In this sample, this clonotype turned up a few times. V is TRBV7-2 and J is TRBJ2-3; 10 bases map to TRBD2. There are 16 residues in the CDR3. Unmatched junction bases numbered 7, after V lost 1 base and J lost 6 bases. CDR1 is SGHTA, CDR2 FQGNSA, per germline. CDR3 DNA sequence: TGTGCCAGCAGCTTAGGGCTAGCGGGGGCCGGGGATACGCAGTATTTT. Translated: CASSLGLAGAGDTQYF. Drawing the rest from reference TRBV7-2 and TRBJ2-3, the complete variable domain is GAGVSQSPSNKVTEKGKDVELRCDPISGHTALYWYRQSLGQGLEFLIYFQGNSAPDKSGLPSDRFSAERTGGSVSTLTIQRTQQEDSAVYLCASSLGLAGAGDTQYFGPGTRLTVL.